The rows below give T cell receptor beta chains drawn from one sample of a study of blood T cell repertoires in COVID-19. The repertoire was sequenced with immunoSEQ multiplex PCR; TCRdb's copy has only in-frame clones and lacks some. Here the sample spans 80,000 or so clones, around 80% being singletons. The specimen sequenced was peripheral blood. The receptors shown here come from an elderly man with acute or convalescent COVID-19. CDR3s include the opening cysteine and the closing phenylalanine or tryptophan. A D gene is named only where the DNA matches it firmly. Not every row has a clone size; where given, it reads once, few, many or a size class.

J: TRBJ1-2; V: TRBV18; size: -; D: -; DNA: TGTGCCAGCTCATCTTCAGGGGCCACTAACTATGGCTACACCTTC; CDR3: CASSSSGATNYGYTF
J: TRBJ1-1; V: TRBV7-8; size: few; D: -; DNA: TGTGCCAGCAGCTTAGCGGGAGCAGCCCAAGCTTTCTTT; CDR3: CASSLAGAAQAFF
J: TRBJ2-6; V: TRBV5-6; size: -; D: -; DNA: TGTGCCAGCAGCTTGGTGCACAGGCAAAGCTCTGGGGCCAACGTCCTGACTTTC; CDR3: CASSLVHRQSSGANVLTF
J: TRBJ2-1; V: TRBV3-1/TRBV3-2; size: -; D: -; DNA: TGTGCCAGCATGTCGGCGGGTGAGCAGTTCTTC; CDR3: CASMSAGEQFF
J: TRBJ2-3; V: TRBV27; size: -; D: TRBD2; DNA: TGTGCCAGCAGTCCACCGCCTAGCGGGGGCACAGATACGCAGTATTTT; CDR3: CASSPPPSGGTDTQYF
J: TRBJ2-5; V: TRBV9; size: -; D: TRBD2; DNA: TGTGCCAGCAGCGTAGGCCTAGCGGGGACTTGGGAGACCCAGTACTTC; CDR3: CASSVGLAGTWETQYF
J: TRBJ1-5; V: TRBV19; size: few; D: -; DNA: TGTGCCAGTAGTATAGGGGCAGGTCAGCCCCAGCATTTT; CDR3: CASSIGAGQPQHF
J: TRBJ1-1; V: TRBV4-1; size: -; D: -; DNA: TGCGCCAGCAGCCATACCGGGACACCGAACACTGAAGCTTTCTTT; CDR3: CASSHTGTPNTEAFF
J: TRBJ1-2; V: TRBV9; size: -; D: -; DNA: TGTGCCAGCAGCGTAATAGACAGACTCTATGGCTACACCTTC; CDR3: CASSVIDRLYGYTF
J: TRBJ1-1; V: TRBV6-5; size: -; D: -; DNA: TGTGCCAGCAGTTACAACCAGGGGACGGGAACTGAAGCTTTCTTT; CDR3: CASSYNQGTGTEAFF
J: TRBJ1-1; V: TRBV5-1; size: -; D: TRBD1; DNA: TGCGCCAGCAGCCAAACAGGGGGTAAGGACACTGAAGCTTTCTTT; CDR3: CASSQTGGKDTEAFF
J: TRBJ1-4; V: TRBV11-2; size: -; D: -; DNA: TGTGTCACCGGAGCAAGTGAAAAACTGTTTTTT; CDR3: CVTGASEKLFF
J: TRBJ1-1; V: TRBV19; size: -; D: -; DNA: TGTGCCAGTAGTATCCCAGGGTTGGACACTGAAGCTTTCTTT; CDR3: CASSIPGLDTEAFF
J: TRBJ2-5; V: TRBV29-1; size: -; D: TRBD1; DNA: TGCAGCGTTGTTCTTCCGGACAGGGTTGGTCGAGAGACCCAGTACTTC; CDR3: CSVVLPDRVGRETQYF
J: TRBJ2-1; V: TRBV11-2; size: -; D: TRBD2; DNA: TGTGCCAGCAGCTCAGGGACTAGCTCCTACAATGAGCAGTTCTTC; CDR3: CASSSGTSSYNEQFF
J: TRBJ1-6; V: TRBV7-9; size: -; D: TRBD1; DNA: TGTGCCAGCAGCTTAGGGAGGGGGCCCGTGAATAATTCACCCCTCCACTTT; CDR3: CASSLGRGPVNNSPLHF
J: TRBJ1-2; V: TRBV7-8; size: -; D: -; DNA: TGTGCCAGCAGCTTACCCGTAGCGGATGGCTACACCTTC; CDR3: CASSLPVADGYTF
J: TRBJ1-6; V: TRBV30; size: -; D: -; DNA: TGTGCCTGGATTGGGCAGGGAAATTCACCCCTCCACTTT; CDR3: CAWIGQGNSPLHF
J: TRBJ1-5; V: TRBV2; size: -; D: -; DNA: TGTGCCAGCAGACCCGGTTCTAGCAATCAGCCCCAGCATTTT; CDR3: CASRPGSSNQPQHF
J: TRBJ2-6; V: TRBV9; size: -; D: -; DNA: TGTGCCAGCAGCGCAGGGGTTGGCTCTGGGGCCAACGTCCTGACTTTC; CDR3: CASSAGVGSGANVLTF
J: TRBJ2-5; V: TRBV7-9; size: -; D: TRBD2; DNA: TGTGCCAGCAGCTTATTCCCTAGCGGTTCTCAAGAGACCCAGTACTTC; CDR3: CASSLFPSGSQETQYF
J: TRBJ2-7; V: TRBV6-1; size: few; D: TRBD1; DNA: TGTGCCAGCAGTGAATACGGGACAGGGGGCTACGAGCAGTACTTC; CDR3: CASSEYGTGGYEQYF
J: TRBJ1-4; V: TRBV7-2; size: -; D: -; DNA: TGTGCCAGCAGCCCTACTGGGGCACGGCGTGAAAAACTGTTTTTT; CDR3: CASSPTGARREKLFF
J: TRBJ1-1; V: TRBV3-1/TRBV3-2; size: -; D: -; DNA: TGTGCCAGCACCCAAAGGGCAGGGATGAACACTGAAGCTTTCTTT; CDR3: CASTQRAGMNTEAFF
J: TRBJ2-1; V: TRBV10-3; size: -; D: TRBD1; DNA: TGTGCCATCAGCCGGGGACAGACCGACAATGAGCAGTTCTTC; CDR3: CAISRGQTDNEQFF
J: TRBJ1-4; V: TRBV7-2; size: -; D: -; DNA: TGTGCCAGCAGCCTCGGGGGAGCTTCTGAAAAACTGTTTTTT; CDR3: CASSLGGASEKLFF
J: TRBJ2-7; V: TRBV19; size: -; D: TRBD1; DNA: TGTGCCAGTAGTAGTCCGGGACAGACGTACGAGCAGTACTTC; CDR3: CASSSPGQTYEQYF
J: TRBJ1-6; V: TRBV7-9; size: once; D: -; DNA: TGTGCCAGCAGCCCCCACCCAGGAGGGTATTCACCCCTCCACTTT; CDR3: CASSPHPGGYSPLHF
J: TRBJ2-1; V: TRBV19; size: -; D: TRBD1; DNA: TGTGCCAGTAGCTCCTCACAGGGGGGCAATGAGCAGTTCTTC; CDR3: CASSSSQGGNEQFF
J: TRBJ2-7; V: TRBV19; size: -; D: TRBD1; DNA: TGTGCCAGTAGGCTCGCGGGACAGGGGATTTACGAGCAGTACTTC; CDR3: CASRLAGQGIYEQYF
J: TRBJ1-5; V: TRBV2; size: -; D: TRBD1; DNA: TGTGCCAGCAGACCCGGACAGGGTGGTCAGCCCCAGCATTTT; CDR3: CASRPGQGGQPQHF
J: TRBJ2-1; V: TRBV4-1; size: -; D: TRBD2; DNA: TGCGCCAGCAGCCAGACTAGCGGGGTATCCTTGGCCTCCTACAATGAGCAGTTCTTC; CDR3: CASSQTSGVSLASYNEQFF
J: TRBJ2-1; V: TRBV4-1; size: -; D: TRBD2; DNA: TGCGCCAGCAGCCAAGTAGTGGCGCGGGGGGGCGGCAATGAGCAGTTCTTC; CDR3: CASSQVVARGGGNEQFF
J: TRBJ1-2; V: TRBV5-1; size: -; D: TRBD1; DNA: TGCGCCAGCAGCCTGACAGGGATGGGTGGCTACACCTTC; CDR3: CASSLTGMGGYTF
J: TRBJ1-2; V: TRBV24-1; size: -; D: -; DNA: TGTGCCACCAGTGACCCCAAGACAGGAAATGGCTACACCTTC; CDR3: CATSDPKTGNGYTF
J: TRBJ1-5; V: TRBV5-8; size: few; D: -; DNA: TGTGCCAGCAGTGGAGTGGGAGGGTCGGGTCAGCCCCAGCATTTT; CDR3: CASSGVGGSGQPQHF
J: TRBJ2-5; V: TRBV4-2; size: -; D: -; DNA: TGTGCCAGCAGCCAATATAGGTCGAGGAGAAGTCAATACCAAGAGACCCAGTACTTC; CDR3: CASSQYRSRRSQYQETQYF
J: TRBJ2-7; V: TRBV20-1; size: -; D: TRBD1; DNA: TGCAGTGCCAGTCCCGGACAGGGGCAATCCTTGAGCTCCTACGAGCAGTACTTC; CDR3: CSASPGQGQSLSSYEQYF
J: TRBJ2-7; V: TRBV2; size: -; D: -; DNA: TGTGCCAGTTACAGATACCAATACGAGCAGTACTTC; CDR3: CASYRYQYEQYF
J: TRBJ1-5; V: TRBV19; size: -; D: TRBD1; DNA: TGTGCCAGTAGTAGGGGACAGGGGACAGGGCCCCAGCATTTT; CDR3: CASSRGQGTGPQHF
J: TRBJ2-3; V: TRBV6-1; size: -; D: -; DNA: TGTGCCAGCAGTGAAACCGACTACACAGATACGCAGTATTTT; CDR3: CASSETDYTDTQYF
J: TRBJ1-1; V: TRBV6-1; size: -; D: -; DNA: TGTGCCAGCAGTGAAGTGTTCGGTGCGAGGGACTCCATTAGAGGAGGGACTTTCTTT; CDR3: CASSEVFGARDSIRGGTFF
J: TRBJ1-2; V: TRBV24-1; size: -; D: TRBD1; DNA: TGTGCCACCAGTGACCCGGGACAGAACTATGGCTACACCTTC; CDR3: CATSDPGQNYGYTF
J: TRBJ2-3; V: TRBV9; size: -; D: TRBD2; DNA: TGTGCCAGCAGCGTCCAAGCGGGGATCACAGATACGCAGTATTTT; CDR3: CASSVQAGITDTQYF
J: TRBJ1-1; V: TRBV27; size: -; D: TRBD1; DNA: TGTGCCAGCAGATATCAGGGGGGCACTGAAGCTTTCTTT; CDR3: CASRYQGGTEAFF
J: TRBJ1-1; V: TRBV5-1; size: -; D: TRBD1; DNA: TGCGCCAGCAGCCGGGACAGGAGTACTGAAGCTTTCTTT; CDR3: CASSRDRSTEAFF
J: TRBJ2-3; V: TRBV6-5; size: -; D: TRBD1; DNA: TGTGCCAGCAGCTCCTCGGGACAGGGCTTAGATACGCAGTATTTT; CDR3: CASSSSGQGLDTQYF
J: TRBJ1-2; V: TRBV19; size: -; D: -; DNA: TGTGCCAGTAGTTCAGGGGTCGGGAACTATGGCTACACCTTC; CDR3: CASSSGVGNYGYTF
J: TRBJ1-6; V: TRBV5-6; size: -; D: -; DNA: TGTGCCAGCAGCTTGGCCTTCGGGAGGGATTCACCCCTCCACTTT; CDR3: CASSLAFGRDSPLHF
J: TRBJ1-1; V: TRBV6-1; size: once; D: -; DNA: TGTGCCAGCAGTGAAGTGACAGGTCGCTACACTGAAGCTTTCTTT; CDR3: CASSEVTGRYTEAFF
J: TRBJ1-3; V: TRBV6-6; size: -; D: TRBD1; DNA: TGTGCCAGCACCCCCCTCGGGACAGGGGGCGACACCATATATTTT; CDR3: CASTPLGTGGDTIYF
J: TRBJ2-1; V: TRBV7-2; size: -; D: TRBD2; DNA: TGTGCCAGCAGCTTAGTCGGGGGGGCGAGGAATGAGCAGTTCTTC; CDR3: CASSLVGGARNEQFF
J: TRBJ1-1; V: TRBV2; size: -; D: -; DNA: TGTGCCAGCAGTCCTCAGTGGAACACTGAAGCTTTCTTT; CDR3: CASSPQWNTEAFF
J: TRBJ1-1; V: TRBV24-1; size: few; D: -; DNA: TGTGCCACCAGTGATCCGCTTAACAGGGCCTACTTT; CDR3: CATSDPLNRAYF
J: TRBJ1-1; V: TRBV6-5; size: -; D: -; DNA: TGTGCCAGCAGTTTACAACGACAGGCGAACACTGAAGCTTTCTTT; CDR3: CASSLQRQANTEAFF
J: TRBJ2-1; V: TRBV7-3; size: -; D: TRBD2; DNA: TGTGCCAGCAGCTTAGGGGCTAGCGGGTACTCCTACAATGAGCAGTTCTTC; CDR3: CASSLGASGYSYNEQFF
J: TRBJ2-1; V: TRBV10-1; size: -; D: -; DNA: TGCGCCAGCAGTGAGTCCGCCGGGGTTGGCTCCTACAATGAGCAGTTCTTC; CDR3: CASSESAGVGSYNEQFF
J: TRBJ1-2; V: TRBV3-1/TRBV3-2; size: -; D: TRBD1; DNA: TGTGCCAGCAGCCAAGGAGGTAGAGGGGGCAACTATGGCTACACCTTC; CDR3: CASSQGGRGGNYGYTF
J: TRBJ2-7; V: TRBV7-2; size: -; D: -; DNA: TGTGCCAGCAGCTTAGCCTCGGGACACCAATACGAGCAGTACTTC; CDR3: CASSLASGHQYEQYF